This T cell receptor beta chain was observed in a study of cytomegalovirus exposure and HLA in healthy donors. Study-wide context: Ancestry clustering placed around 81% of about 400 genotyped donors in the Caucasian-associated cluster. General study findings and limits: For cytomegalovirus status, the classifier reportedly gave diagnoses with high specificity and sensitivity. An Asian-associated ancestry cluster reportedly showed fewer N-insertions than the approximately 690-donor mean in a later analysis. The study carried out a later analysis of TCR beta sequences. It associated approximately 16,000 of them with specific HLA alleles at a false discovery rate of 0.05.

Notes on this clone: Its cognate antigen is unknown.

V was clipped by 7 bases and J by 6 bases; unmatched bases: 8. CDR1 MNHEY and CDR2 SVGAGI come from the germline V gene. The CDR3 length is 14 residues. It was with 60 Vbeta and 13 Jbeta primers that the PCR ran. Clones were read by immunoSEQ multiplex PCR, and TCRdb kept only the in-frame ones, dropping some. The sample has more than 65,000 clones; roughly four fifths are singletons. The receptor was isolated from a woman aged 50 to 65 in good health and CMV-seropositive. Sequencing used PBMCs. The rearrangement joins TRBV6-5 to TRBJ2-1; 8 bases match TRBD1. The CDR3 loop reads CASTSRGRGNEQFF. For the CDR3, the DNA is TGTGCCAGCACCTCCAGGGGGCGCGGCAATGAGCAGTTCTTC.